Listed below are T cell receptor beta chains from one sample, sequenced in a study of beta chain features in type 1 diabetes. TCRdb's table, derived via immunoSEQ multiplex PCR, lists solely in-frame clones and lacks some. Altogether some 350,000 clones are present, 8.5% to 10% being singletons, with the ten largest covering about 0.64%. The specimen sequenced was central memory CD4+ T cells from blood. The receptors shown here come from a man aged 25 to 40 with type 1 diabetes. The CDR3 runs from the conserved cysteine through the conserved F or W. Fields, in order: V gene, D gene, clone size, J gene, CDR3 DNA, CDR3 protein. A D gene is named only where the DNA matches it firmly. The size field is filled for only some rows; it gives once, few, many or a size class.

TRBV5-4	NA	few	TRBJ2-2	TGTGCCAGCAGACCGAACACCGGGGAGCTGTTTTTT	CASRPNTGELFF
TRBV2	NA	NA	TRBJ1-1	TGTGCCAGCAGAATAGACAGCAACACTGAAGCTTTCTTT	CASRIDSNTEAFF
TRBV5-8	TRBD1	NA	TRBJ2-5	TGTGCCAGCAGTCCGGGACAGGGGATCGTCAAGGAGACCCAGTACTTC	CASSPGQGIVKETQYF
TRBV19	TRBD2	NA	TRBJ2-1	TGTGCCAGTAGGCTAGCGGGAGCCTTAGGGGGTGAGCAGTTCTTC	CASRLAGALGGEQFF
TRBV10-3	NA	NA	TRBJ1-2	TGTGCCATCAGCACAGACTTCAGGGTAGGGAAGGGCTACACCTTC	CAISTDFRVGKGYTF
TRBV5-1	TRBD2	NA	TRBJ2-7	TGCGCCAGCAGCTTAAAGATTGGGAGGGTCTCCTACGAGCAGTACTTC	CASSLKIGRVSYEQYF
TRBV2	NA	few	TRBJ2-7	TGTGCCAGCAGTGTCAACTACGAGCAGTACTTC	CASSVNYEQYF
TRBV7-9	NA	many	TRBJ2-1	TGTGCCAGCAGCTTAACCCCCGGGAGCATGAAAAATGAGCAGTTCTTC	CASSLTPGSMKNEQFF
TRBV7-2	NA	few	TRBJ2-3	TGTGCCAGCAGCCCGGAGGGGCAGGGGGTTAGAGATACGCAGTATTTT	CASSPEGQGVRDTQYF
TRBV19	TRBD1	NA	TRBJ1-2	TGTGCCAGTAGTCGTCTCGGGGACAGTGTTTATGGCTACACCTTC	CASSRLGDSVYGYTF
TRBV7-2	NA	NA	TRBJ1-2	TGTGCCAGCAGCTCGGGGGAGAGGGTTCGAGGCTACACCTTC	CASSSGERVRGYTF
TRBV9	NA	NA	TRBJ1-1	TGTGCCAGCAGCGTAGGGGGGTACACTGAAGCTTTCTTT	CASSVGGYTEAFF
TRBV4-2	TRBD1	few	TRBJ2-2	TGTGCCAGCAGCCAAGAAGGAGGACAGGCGAACACCGGGGAGCTGTTTTTT	CASSQEGGQANTGELFF